What follows are 14 T cell receptor beta chains derived from one specimen sequenced in a study of blood T cell repertoires in COVID-19. Profiled with immunoSEQ multiplex PCR; TCRdb holds only in-frame clones, not every one. This table has around 46,000 clones, around 86% appearing once. Source material: PBMCs or T cells enriched from blood (not recorded which). All receptors come from a woman aged 50 to 60 who had recovered from COVID-19.

The CDR3 spells CASSLQDRLNQPQHF. The CDR3 coding sequence is TGTGCCAGCAGTTTGCAGGACAGGTTGAATCAGCCCCAGCATTTT. The rearrangement links TRBV28 to TRBJ1-5, with 7 positions matching TRBD1. The CDR3 sequence is 15 residues long. Per germline, CDR1 MDHEN and CDR2 SYDVKM. Losses at the gene ends were 3 bases for V and 4 bases for J; bases not matched to a gene: 6.

This chain uses TRBV4-1 with TRBJ1-4; 8 bases are a match to TRBD1. With V trimmed by 2 bases and J by 5 bases, 4 bases remained unmatched. From germline, CDR1 is MGHRA and CDR2 YSYEKL. The CDR3 has 15 amino acids. The CDR3 nucleotides are TGCGCCAGCAGCCAACCCGGGACAGGCAATGAAAAACTGTTTTTT. Residues: CASSQPGTGNEKLFF.

The gene calls are TRBV7-9 and TRBJ1-4; a weak D match, TRBD1 (5 bases). Trimming stripped 0 bases from V and 7 bases from J, with 9 bases between. The CDR3 consists of 14 residues. The germline V gene encodes CDR1 SEHNR and CDR2 FQNEAQ (reference sequence). Written as DNA, the CDR3 is TGTGCCAGCAGCTTAGCGGGGGGAGGTGAAAAACTGTTTTTT. Translated: CASSLAGGGEKLFF.

The chain has TRBV6-1 and TRBJ2-7; possibly TRBD2 for D (5 bases). The V gene's germline CDR1 is MNHNS and CDR2 SASEGT. CDR3 length: 13 residues. V lost 8 bases and J lost 5, with 16 bases in between. The CDR3 region has the DNA TGTGCCAGCGGTAACGGAGGTTCTGACGAGCAGTACTTC. It yields the protein CASGNGGSDEQYF.

This clone was seen just once. This sequence joins TRBV18 and TRBJ1-4, with D possibly TRBD1 on 6 matching bases. With 3 bases removed from V and 7 bases from J, the gap between germline ends came to 9 bases. This CDR3 has 13 residues. Germline V CDR1 and CDR2: KGHSH, LQKENI. The DNA for the CDR3 is TGTGCCAGCTCACCCCGACAGGCTGAAAAACTGTTTTTT. This sequence encodes CASSPRQAEKLFF.

The rearrangement links TRBV9 to TRBJ1-4; 8 bases align to TRBD1. CDR3 size: 15 residues. V was clipped by 1 base and J by 7 bases; unmatched bases: 6. CDR1 is SGDLS, CDR2 YYNGEE, per germline. DNA for the CDR3: TGTGCCAGCAGCGTAAATCAGGGGGCGGGTGAAAAACTGTTTTTT. This gives the protein CASSVNQGAGEKLFF.

The chain joins TRBV7-9 to TRBJ2-7, with D perhaps matching TRBD1 (6 bases). V was clipped by 4 bases and J by 4 bases, with 8 bases between them. Germline CDR1 and CDR2: SEHNR and FQNEAQ (reference sequence). This CDR3 comprises 12 residues. CDR3 sequence (DNA): TGTGCCAGCAGCTCGACAGGTTACGAGCAGTACTTC. Its translation: CASSSTGYEQYF.

The V and J genes are TRBV7-9 and TRBJ2-7, with D perhaps matching TRBD2 (6 bases). The CDR3 spans 15 residues. Germline V lookup: CDR1 SEHNR, CDR2 FQNEAQ (reference sequence). V lost 0 bases and J 4 bases, leaving 13 bases between the germline ends. The CDR3 here is CASSLAGAGGYEQYF. The CDR3 nucleotides are TGTGCCAGCAGCTTAGCGGGCGCTGGGGGGTACGAGCAGTACTTC.

The table lists this clone with a count of one. V and J are TRBV10-1 and TRBJ2-7; D unclear. V lost 4 bases and J lost 1, with 5 bases in between. The CDR3 is 12 residues long. CDR1 is WNHNN and CDR2 is SYGVQD in the germline V gene (reference sequence). The CDR3 sequence: CASSGESYEQYF. The CDR3 nucleotides read TGCGCCAGCAGTGGAGAATCCTACGAGCAGTACTTC.

The rearrangement uses TRBV19 and TRBJ2-2; 8 bases fit TRBD1. V lost 5 bases, J lost 2 bases, and 4 bases stayed unmatched. The CDR3 extends over 15 amino acids. Germline V gene lookup returns CDR1 LNHDA and CDR2 SQIVND (reference sequence). The CDR3 spells CASSLRGLNTGELFF. The CDR3 nucleotides are TGTGCCAGTAGTCTCAGGGGGCTCAACACCGGGGAGCTGTTTTTT.

The V gene is TRBV2, the J gene TRBJ1-2; D remains unclear. Germline-derived CDR1 and CDR2 are SNHLY and FYNNEI. The germline V and J ends were trimmed by 4 bases and 4 bases, with 10 bases remaining between them. This CDR3 has 13 amino acids. The DNA for the CDR3 is TGTGCCAGCAGTGTCGACATCGTCTATGGCTACACCTTC. Its translation is CASSVDIVYGYTF.

The chain joins TRBV2 to TRBJ1-2, with 8 bases identical to TRBD1. Trimming took 2 bases from V and 7 from J; bases not matched to a gene: 9. Germline loops: CDR1 SNHLY, CDR2 FYNNEI. The CDR3 is 15 residues long. The CDR3 spells CASSEQGGQGFGYTF. CDR3 coding DNA: TGTGCCAGCAGTGAACAGGGAGGACAGGGATTTGGCTACACCTTC.

The rearrangement uses TRBV28 and TRBJ2-5; TRBD1 matches at 8 bases. Germline V gene sequence: CDR1 MDHEN, CDR2 SYDVKM. The CDR3 sequence is 15 residues long. The V segment lost 3 bases and the J segment 4 bases; nucleotides outside the gene matches: 7. The DNA for the CDR3 is TGTGCCAGCAGTTTTGCTTCTACAGGGGGAGAGACCCAGTACTTC. Translating gives CASSFASTGGETQYF.

The V call is TRBV6-2 or TRBV6-3, the J call TRBJ2-7; D is perhaps TRBD1 (6 bases). The germline CDR1 and CDR2 sequences are MNHEY and SVGEGT. Trimming removed 4 bases from V and 6 bases from J, with 10 bases in between. The CDR3 is 12 amino acids. CDR3: CASSFQGTEQYF. The CDR3, as DNA: TGTGCCAGCAGTTTCCAGGGGACCGAGCAGTACTTC.